The clone carrying this TCR beta chain showed up many times. All donors comprised healthy Caucasians. A single record per CDR3 protein comes from TCRdb applying MiXCR to the 5' RACE reads. The data show approximately 470,000 distinct CDR3 sequences, with 11% to 15% seen just once and around 0.52% held by the top ten. J was trimmed by 9 bases and V by 1 base; bases with no gene match: 11. In germline, CDR1 is SGHTA, CDR2 FQGNSA. The CDR3 is 15 residues long. This specimen belongs to a study of identical twins. A further study also used this sample, focusing on yellow fever vaccine responses in identical twins.

Sequencing was done on a sample of CD4+ T cells sorted from blood. The TCR was taken from a woman aged 18-29 years in good health. The J gene is TRBJ2-5, the V gene TRBV7-2, with 7 bases that match TRBD1. Written as DNA, the CDR3 is TGTGCCAGCAGCTTAGTAGACAGGGAAAAAGGGGCCCAGTACTTC. It yields the protein CASSLVDREKGAQYF.